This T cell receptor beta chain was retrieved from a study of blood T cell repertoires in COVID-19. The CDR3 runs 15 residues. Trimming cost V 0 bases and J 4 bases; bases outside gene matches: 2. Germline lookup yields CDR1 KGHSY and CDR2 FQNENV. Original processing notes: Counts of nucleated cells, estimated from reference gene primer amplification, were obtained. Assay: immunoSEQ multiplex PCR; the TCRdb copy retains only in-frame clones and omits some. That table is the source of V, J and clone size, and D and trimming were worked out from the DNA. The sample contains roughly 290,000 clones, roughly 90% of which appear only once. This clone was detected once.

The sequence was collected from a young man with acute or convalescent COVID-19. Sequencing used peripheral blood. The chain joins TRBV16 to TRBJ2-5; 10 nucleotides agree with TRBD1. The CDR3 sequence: CASSQSRTGGETQYF. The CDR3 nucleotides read TGTGCCAGCAGCCAATCTCGGACAGGGGGAGAGACCCAGTACTTC.